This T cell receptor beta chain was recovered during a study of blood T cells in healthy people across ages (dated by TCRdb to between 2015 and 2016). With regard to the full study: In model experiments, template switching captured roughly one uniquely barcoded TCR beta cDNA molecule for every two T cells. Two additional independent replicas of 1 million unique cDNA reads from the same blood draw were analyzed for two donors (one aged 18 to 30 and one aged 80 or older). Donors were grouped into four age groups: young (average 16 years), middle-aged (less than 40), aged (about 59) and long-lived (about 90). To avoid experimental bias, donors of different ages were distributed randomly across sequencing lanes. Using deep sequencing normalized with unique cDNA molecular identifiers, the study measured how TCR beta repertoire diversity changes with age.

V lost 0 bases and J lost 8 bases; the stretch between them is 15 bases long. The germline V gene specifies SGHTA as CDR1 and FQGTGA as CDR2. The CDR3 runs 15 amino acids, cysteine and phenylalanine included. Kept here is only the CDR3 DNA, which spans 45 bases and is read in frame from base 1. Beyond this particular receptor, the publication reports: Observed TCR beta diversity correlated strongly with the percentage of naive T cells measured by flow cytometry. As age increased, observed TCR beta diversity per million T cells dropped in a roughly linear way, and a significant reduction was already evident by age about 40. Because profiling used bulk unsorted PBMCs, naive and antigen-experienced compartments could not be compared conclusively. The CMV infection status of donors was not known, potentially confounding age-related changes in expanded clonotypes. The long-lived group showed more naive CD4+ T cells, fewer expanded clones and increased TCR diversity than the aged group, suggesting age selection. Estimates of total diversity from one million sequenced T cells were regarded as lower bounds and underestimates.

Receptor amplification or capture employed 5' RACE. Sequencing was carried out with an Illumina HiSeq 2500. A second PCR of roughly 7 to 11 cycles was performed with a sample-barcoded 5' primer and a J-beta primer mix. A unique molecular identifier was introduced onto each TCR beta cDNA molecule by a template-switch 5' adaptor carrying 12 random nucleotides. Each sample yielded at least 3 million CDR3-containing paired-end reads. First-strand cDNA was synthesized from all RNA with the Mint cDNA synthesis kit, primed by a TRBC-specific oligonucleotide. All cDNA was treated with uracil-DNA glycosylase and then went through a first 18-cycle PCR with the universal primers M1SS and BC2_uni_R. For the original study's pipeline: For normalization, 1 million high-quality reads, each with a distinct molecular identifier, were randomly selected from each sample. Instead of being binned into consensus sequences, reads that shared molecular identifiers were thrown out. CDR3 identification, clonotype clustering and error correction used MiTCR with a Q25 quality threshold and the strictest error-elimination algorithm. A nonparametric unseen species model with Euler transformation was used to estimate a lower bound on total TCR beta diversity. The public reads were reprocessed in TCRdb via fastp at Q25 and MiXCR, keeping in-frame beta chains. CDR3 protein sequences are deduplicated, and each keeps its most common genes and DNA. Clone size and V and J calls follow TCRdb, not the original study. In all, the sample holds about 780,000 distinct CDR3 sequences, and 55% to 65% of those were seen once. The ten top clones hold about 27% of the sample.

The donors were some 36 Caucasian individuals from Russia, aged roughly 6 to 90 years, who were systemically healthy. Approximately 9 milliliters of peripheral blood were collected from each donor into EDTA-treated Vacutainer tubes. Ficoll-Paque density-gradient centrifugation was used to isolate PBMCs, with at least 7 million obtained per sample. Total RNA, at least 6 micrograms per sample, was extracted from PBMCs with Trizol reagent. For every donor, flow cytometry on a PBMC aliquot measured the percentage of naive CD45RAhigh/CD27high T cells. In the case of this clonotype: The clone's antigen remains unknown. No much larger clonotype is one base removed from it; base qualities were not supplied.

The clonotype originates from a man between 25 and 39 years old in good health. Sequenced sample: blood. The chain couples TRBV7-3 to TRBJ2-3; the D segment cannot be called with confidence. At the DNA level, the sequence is TGTGCCAGCAGCTTAACAACCTATTTGATTCCTACGCAGTATTTT. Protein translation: CASSLTTYLIPTQYF.